The 29 T cell receptor beta chains below were found in one sample sequenced in a study of blood T cell repertoires in COVID-19. The protocol was immunoSEQ multiplex PCR, while the TCRdb copy is restricted to in-frame clones and leaves out a portion. The sample has about 220,000 clones; about 85% are singletons. The sample consisted of peripheral blood. Receptor source: a woman between 45 and 60 years old with COVID-19, enrolled during active disease.

This clone was seen a handful of times. This chain uses TRBV6-1 with TRBJ1-5; TRBD1 agrees at 7 bases. The CDR3 has 15 amino acids. CDR1 is MNHNS and CDR2 is SASEGT in the germline V gene. With 2 bases clipped from V and 0 bases from J, the junction kept 1 base outside the gene matches. The CDR3 region is CASSEWDSSNQPQHF. In DNA form, the CDR3 reads TGTGCCAGCAGTGAATGGGACAGTAGCAATCAGCCCCAGCATTTT.

This sequence joins TRBV4-1 and TRBJ1-3; a possible D gene is TRBD1 (5 bases). The CDR3 covers 17 residues. Trimming left V 1 base short and J 2 bases short, with 15 bases between. Germline V CDR1 and CDR2: MGHRA, YSYEKL. Here the CDR3 reads CASSQVVREYAGNTIYF. In nucleotides, the CDR3 is TGCGCCAGCAGCCAAGTGGTCAGGGAATATGCTGGAAACACCATATATTTT.

The chain has TRBV7-8 and TRBJ2-7, with D unresolved. CDR1 and CDR2 (germline): SGHVS, FQNEAQ. The CDR3 spans 13 residues. The V end lost 3 bases, the J end lost 3 bases, and 9 bases lay between the germline ends. The CDR3 region is CASSFGGSYEQYV. The CDR3 bases are TGTGCCAGCAGCTTTGGCGGAAGCTACGAGCAGTACGTC.

This clone was seen a handful of times. This sequence joins TRBV6-5 and TRBJ1-5; D not resolved. The V end was cut by 0 bases, the J end by 4 bases, with 13 bases between. The germline gives CDR1 MNHEY, CDR2 SVGAGI. The CDR3 sequence is 16 residues long. CDR3 coding DNA: TGTGCCAGCAGTTACTCGCGGGTCGATACGAATCAGCCCCAGCATTTT. Amino acids: CASSYSRVDTNQPQHF.

This clone was picked up one time. The rearrangement links TRBV27 to TRBJ2-7, with TRBD1 as a possible D gene (5 bases). The CDR3 runs to 14 residues. CDR1 is MNHEY and CDR2 is SMNVEV in the germline V gene (reference sequence). V was trimmed by 2 bases and J by 0 bases, leaving 8 bases between them. The CDR3 DNA reads TGTGCCAGCAGTTTAGGGGCAGGCTCCTACGAGCAGTACTTC. Its translation is CASSLGAGSYEQYF.

CDR3 residues: CATSREASGGGPQFF. For the CDR3, the DNA is TGTGCCACCAGCAGAGAGGCTAGCGGGGGGGGTCCTCAGTTCTTC. The chain recombines TRBV15 with TRBJ2-1; 12 positions agree with TRBD2. In germline, CDR1 is LNHNV, CDR2 YYDKDF (reference sequence). The V segment lost 0 bases and the J segment 13 bases; nucleotides outside the gene matches: 7. This CDR3 is built from 15 residues.

The genes are TRBV19 and TRBJ2-5; 8 bases map to TRBD2. V lost 7 bases, J lost 4 bases, and 11 bases stayed unmatched. The CDR3 contains 15 residues. From germline, CDR1 is LNHDA and CDR2 SQIVND (reference sequence). This CDR3 reads CASTSSGGPVETQYF. The CDR3 nucleotides read TGTGCCAGTACCTCCTCGGGGGGGCCCGTAGAGACCCAGTACTTC.

This chain joins TRBV6-5 and TRBJ2-1; 8 bases are a match to TRBD2. Germline CDR1 MNHEY, CDR2 SVGAGI. V lost 7 bases, J lost 8 bases, and 10 bases stayed unmatched. The CDR3 spans 14 residues. CDR3 sequence: CASNPGGGWYEQFF. In DNA, the CDR3 is TGTGCCAGCAACCCGGGGGGGGGTTGGTATGAGCAGTTCTTC.

V usage is TRBV3-1 (or the pseudogene TRBV3-2) and J usage is TRBJ2-7, with 7 bases fitting TRBD1. CDR1 and CDR2 (germline): LGHDT, YNNKEL (reference sequence). Trimming at V came to 4 bases and at J to 2 bases, leaving 5 bases not matched to a gene. This CDR3 comprises 14 residues. CDR3 region: CASSPEGQPYEQYF. The CDR3 nucleotides are TGTGCCAGCAGCCCTGAGGGACAGCCCTACGAGCAGTACTTC.

This chain uses TRBV18 with TRBJ2-7, with D perhaps TRBD2 (6 bases). The CDR3 has 12 residues. Germline CDR1 and CDR2: KGHSH and LQKENI. The V and J ends lost 5 bases and 7 bases respectively, with 12 bases between them. The CDR3 is CASSGEAREQYF. The CDR3 coding sequence is TGTGCCAGCTCAGGGGAGGCTCGGGAGCAGTACTTC.

This chain connects TRBV3-1 (or the pseudogene TRBV3-2) to TRBJ2-5; D remains unclear. There are 16 residues in the CDR3. V lost 0 bases to trimming and J lost 2 bases, with 13 bases between them. The germline CDR1 and CDR2 sequences are LGHDT and YNNKEL (reference sequence). The CDR3 sequence is CASSQDMVRQQETQYF. CDR3 DNA sequence: TGTGCCAGCAGCCAAGATATGGTCAGGCAGCAAGAGACCCAGTACTTC.

The chain uses TRBV6-1 and TRBJ1-1; no clear D. The CDR3 covers 13 residues. The germline CDR1 and CDR2 sequences are MNHNS and SASEGT. The ends were cut back, 1 base at V and 11 bases at J, with 14 bases in the middle. CDR3 sequence (DNA): TGTGCCAGCAGTGAAGGGTCGGGGTTCCGGGCTTTCTTT. Its protein is CASSEGSGFRAFF.

The chain has TRBV30 and TRBJ2-3; weak D call: TRBD1 (6 bases). The CDR3 is made up of 14 amino acids. Germline CDR1 GTSNPN, CDR2 SVGIG (reference sequence). Trimming cost V 2 bases and J 3 bases, with 12 bases left between them. This CDR3 reads CAWSLAGATDTQYF. The CDR3 coding sequence is TGTGCCTGGAGTCTGGCAGGGGCAACAGATACGCAGTATTTT.

The J gene is TRBJ1-1, the V gene TRBV7-2; 12 bases fit TRBD1. The V gene end was trimmed by 5 bases and the J gene end by 11 bases; junction bases not matched to a gene: 9. Germline CDR1 reads SGHTA; CDR2 reads FQGNSA. This CDR3 comprises 14 residues. The CDR3 region is CASSTSGQGARAFF. The CDR3 DNA reads TGTGCCAGCAGCACATCGGGACAGGGGGCAAGGGCTTTCTTT. Supplemented by reference TRBV7-2 and TRBJ1-1, the full variable domain reads GAGVSQSPSNKVTEKGKDVELRCDPISGHTALYWYRQSLGQGLEFLIYFQGNSAPDKSGLPSDRFSAERTGGSVSTLTIQRTQQEDSAVYLCASSTSGQGARAFFGQGTRLTVV.

The chain joins TRBV10-1 to TRBJ1-5; D possibly corresponds to TRBD1 (6 bases). The germline CDR1 and CDR2 sequences are WNHNN and SYGVQD (reference sequence). This CDR3 contains 13 residues. The V end lost 4 bases, the J end lost 5 bases, and 9 bases lay between the germline ends. CDR3 DNA sequence: TGCGCCAGCAGTGCATCAGGGGATCAGCCCCAGCATTTT. Protein product: CASSASGDQPQHF.

The J gene is TRBJ2-3, the V gene TRBV2, with 8 bases fitting TRBD2. This CDR3 spans 13 amino acids. V gave up 9 bases and J gave up 2 bases; unmatched junction bases: 4. Germline CDR1 is SNHLY and CDR2 is FYNNEI. The CDR3 coding sequence is TGTGCCAGACTAGCGGAAAACACAGATACGCAGTATTTT. Protein sequence: CARLAENTDTQYF.

The chain employs TRBV5-1 and TRBJ2-4; TRBD1 agrees at 7 bases. The V segment lost 10 bases and the J segment 2 bases; nucleotides outside the gene matches: 21. Germline V lookup: CDR1 SGHRS, CDR2 YFSETQ. The CDR3 contains 18 residues. This CDR3 reads CAGGGLVPGQRTKNIQYF. The CDR3 nucleotides are TGCGCCGGAGGCGGCCTCGTCCCGGGACAGAGGACCAAAAACATTCAGTACTTC.

The rearrangement uses TRBV4-1 and TRBJ1-5, with TRBD1 matching over 8 bases. CDR1 is MGHRA and CDR2 is YSYEKL in the germline V gene. Losses at the gene ends were 4 bases for V and 6 bases for J; bases not matched to a gene: 8. CDR3 length: 15 residues. CDR3 sequence: CASSLGQGEGQPQHF. The CDR3 nucleotides are TGCGCCAGCAGCCTTGGACAGGGAGAAGGTCAGCCCCAGCATTTT.

J is TRBJ2-1 and V is TRBV13; D is perhaps TRBD2 (5 bases). V gave up 5 bases and J gave up 10 bases, with 9 bases separating them. Germline assignment: CDR1 PRHDT and CDR2 FYEKMQ (reference sequence). The CDR3 consists of 11 residues. DNA of the CDR3: TGTGCCAGCAGCGTTAGACTAGAGCAGTTCTTC. As protein: CASSVRLEQFF.

V gene TRBV14 combines with J gene TRBJ1-1; unclear D gene. CDR3 length: 14 amino acids. The germline CDR1 and CDR2 sequences are SGHDN and FVKESK. V was pared by 1 base and J by 6 bases, with 12 bases between. The CDR3 sequence: CASSQARGRAEAFF. Here the CDR3 DNA reads TGTGCCAGCAGCCAAGCACGGGGTAGAGCTGAAGCTTTCTTT.

This CDR3 reads CASSLRGGKAKNIQYF. The CDR3 DNA reads TGTGCCAGCAGCTTAAGGGGGGGCAAAGCCAAAAACATTCAGTACTTC. The chain links TRBV13 to TRBJ2-4; possibly TRBD2 for D (7 bases). The CDR3 is 16 residues long. Trimming shortened V by 2 bases and J by 0 bases, and 11 bases separated the two germline ends. Germline V gives CDR1 PRHDT, CDR2 FYEKMQ (reference sequence). Based on the CDR3 plus reference TRBV13 and TRBJ2-4, the full variable domain is AAGVIQSPRHLIKEKRETATLKCYPIPRHDTVYWYQQGPGQDPQFLISFYEKMQSDKGSIPDRFSAQQFSDYHSELNMSSLELGDSALYFCASSLRGGKAKNIQYFGAGTRLSVL.

This clone was counted between two and nine times. The same CDR3 arises from other DNA sequences in this sample as well. The chain links TRBV5-1 to TRBJ2-5, with TRBD2 identical over 11 bases. After removal of 2 bases from V and 4 bases from J, the junction contained 4 bases not matched to a gene. This CDR3 has 15 residues. Germline CDR1 is SGHRS and CDR2 is YFSETQ. Written as DNA, the CDR3 is TGCGCCAGCAGCTTTAGCGGGGGGGCTGGAGAGACCCAGTACTTC. This codes for CASSFSGGAGETQYF.

The chain uses TRBV1 and TRBJ2-1; the D segment call TRBD2 is taken from the table without a DNA check. TRBV1 is a known pseudogene. There are 15 residues in the CDR3. CDR3 DNA sequence: TGCACCAGCAGCCAAGAATGGACTACTCACAATGAGCAGTTCTTC. This translates into CTSSQEWTTHNEQFF.

This chain joins TRBV5-6 and TRBJ1-5; 9 nucleotides agree with TRBD1. This CDR3 region has 15 residues. CDR1 and CDR2 (germline): SGHDT, YYEEEE. J lost 6 bases, V lost 4 bases, and 8 bases had no gene match. CDR3 residues: CASSPSGTGIQPQHF. In DNA form, the CDR3 reads TGTGCCAGCAGCCCCTCCGGGACAGGGATTCAGCCCCAGCATTTT.

The rearrangement uses TRBV19 and TRBJ1-2; D is unresolved. Germline V gene lookup returns CDR1 LNHDA and CDR2 SQIVND (reference sequence). Trimming took off 5 bases at V and 4 bases at J, with 14 bases between the two ends. This CDR3 has 14 amino acids. DNA of the CDR3: TGTGCCAGTAGTCCACGGGAGCAACTCTATGGCTACACCTTC. Protein product: CASSPREQLYGYTF.

This clone was observed a single time. CDR3 amino acids: CASSLAGTSGGPGNEQFF. DNA for the CDR3: TGCGCCAGCAGCTTGGCCGGGACTAGCGGGGGGCCGGGGAATGAGCAGTTCTTC. This chain uses TRBV5-1 with TRBJ2-1, with TRBD2 matching over 15 bases. Trimming at V came to 0 bases and at J to 7 bases, leaving 8 bases not matched to a gene. The length of the CDR3 is 18 residues. From germline, CDR1 is SGHRS and CDR2 YFSETQ.

In its sample, this clone was seen once. This chain links TRBV30 with TRBJ1-2; 11 bases fit TRBD1. V dropped 3 bases and J dropped 8; count of bases not matched to a gene: 11. The CDR3 spans 15 residues. Per germline, CDR1 GTSNPN and CDR2 SVGIG (reference sequence). This CDR3 is CAWRRTGGLRYGYTF. The CDR3 nucleotides are TGTGCCTGGAGAAGGACAGGGGGCCTTAGGTACGGCTACACCTTC. The variable domain in full, with the rest retrieved from reference TRBV30 and TRBJ1-2, is SQTIHQWPATLVQPVGSPLSLECTVEGTSNPNLYWYRQAAGRGLQLLFYSVGIGQISSEVPQNLSASRPQDRQFILSSKKLLLSDSGFYLCAWRRTGGLRYGYTFGSGTRLTVV.

The rearrangement joins TRBV5-1 to TRBJ2-3, with 11 bases matching TRBD2. This CDR3 region has 20 residues. V shed 3 bases, J shed 0 bases, and the junction held 15 bases outside the gene matches. Per germline, CDR1 SGHRS and CDR2 YFSETQ. Here the CDR3 reads CASSSRLAGRWGPSTDTQYF. The CDR3 nucleotides are TGCGCCAGCAGCTCTAGACTAGCGGGGCGCTGGGGGCCCAGCACAGATACGCAGTATTTT.

V usage is TRBV11-2 and J usage is TRBJ1-1, with TRBD1 as a possible D gene (5 bases). The CDR3 is 16 amino acids. The germline V gene has CDR1 SGHAT and CDR2 FQNNGV. The V end lost 5 bases, the J end lost 1 base, and 17 bases lay between the germline ends. CDR3 residues: CASSGRDSRRNTEAFF. The CDR3 DNA reads TGTGCCAGCAGCGGACGGGACTCTAGGAGGAACACTGAAGCTTTCTTT. The complete variable domain, with remaining parts taken from reference TRBV11-2 and TRBJ1-1, reads EAGVAQSPRYKIIEKRQSVAFWCNPISGHATLYWYQQILGQGPKLLIQFQNNGVVDDSQLPKDRFSAERLKGVDSTLKIQPAKLEDSAVYLCASSGRDSRRNTEAFFGQGTRLTVV.